This T cell receptor (beta chain) originates from a study of cytomegalovirus exposure and HLA in healthy donors. The study ran its PCR with 60 Vbeta and 13 Jbeta primers. The repertoire was sequenced with immunoSEQ multiplex PCR; TCRdb's copy has only in-frame clones and lacks some. The table records approximately 100,000 clones, roughly 82% of them present only once. V was pared by 3 bases and J by 6 bases, with 9 bases between. This CDR3 contains 14 residues. CDR1 SGHVS and CDR2 FQNEAQ come from the germline V gene. The chain recombines TRBV7-8 with TRBJ1-6; D gene ambiguous. The receptor was isolated from a woman between 18 and 30 years old in good health and CMV-seronegative. Sequencing input: PBMCs. Here the CDR3 reads CASSLKQSNSPLHF. The CDR3 bases are TGTGCCAGCAGCTTGAAACAGAGTAATTCACCCCTCCACTTT.